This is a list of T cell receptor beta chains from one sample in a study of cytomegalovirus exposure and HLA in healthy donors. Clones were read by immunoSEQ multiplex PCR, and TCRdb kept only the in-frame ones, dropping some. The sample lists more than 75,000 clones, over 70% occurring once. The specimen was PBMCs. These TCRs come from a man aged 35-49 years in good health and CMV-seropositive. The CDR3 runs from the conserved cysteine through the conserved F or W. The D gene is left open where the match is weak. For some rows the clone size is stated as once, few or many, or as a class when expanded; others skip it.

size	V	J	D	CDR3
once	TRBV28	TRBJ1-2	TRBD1	CASRRGTGIRRYGYTF
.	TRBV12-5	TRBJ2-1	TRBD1	CASGKGGLMDEQFF
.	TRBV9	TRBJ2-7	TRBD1	CASSSLTGTGGVEQYF
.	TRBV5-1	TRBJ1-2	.	CASSLDRASYGYTF
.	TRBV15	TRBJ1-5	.	CATSRESAGNSNQPQHF
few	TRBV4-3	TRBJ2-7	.	CASSQEPSTGLEQYF
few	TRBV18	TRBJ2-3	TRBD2	CASSPRVTSGGQKADTQYF
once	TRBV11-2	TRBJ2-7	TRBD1	CASSPTGQAPYEQYF
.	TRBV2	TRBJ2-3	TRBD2	CASRPTSGRTDTQYF
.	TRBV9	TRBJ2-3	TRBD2	CASSVEAGRDTQYF
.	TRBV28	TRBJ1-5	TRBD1	CASSLKRQGHSNQPQHF
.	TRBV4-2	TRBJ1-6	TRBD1	CASSPTGGNSPLHF
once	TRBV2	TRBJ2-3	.	CASRTTSSDTQYF
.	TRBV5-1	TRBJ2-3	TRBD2	CASSHGLAATDTQYF
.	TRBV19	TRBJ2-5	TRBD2	CASSLAGGAETQYF
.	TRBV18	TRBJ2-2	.	CASSLRTANTGELFF
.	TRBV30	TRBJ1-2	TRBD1	CAWSGDSYGYTF
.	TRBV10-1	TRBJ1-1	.	CASSERLRDTEAFF
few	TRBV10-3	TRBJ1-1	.	CAISVNRVEAFF
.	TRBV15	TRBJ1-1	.	CATSIFRQNTEAFF
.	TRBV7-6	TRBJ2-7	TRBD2	CASSLELAGSYEQYF
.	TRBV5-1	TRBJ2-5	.	CASSPAGELETQYF
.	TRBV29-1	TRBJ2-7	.	CSGTGQHYEQYF
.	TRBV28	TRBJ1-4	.	CASSLSQGLGEKLFF
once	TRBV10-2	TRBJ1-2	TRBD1	CASRGTANYGYTF
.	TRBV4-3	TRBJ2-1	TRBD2	CASSQDRIAGDEQFF
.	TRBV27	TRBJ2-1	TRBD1	CASNPGTGLREQFF
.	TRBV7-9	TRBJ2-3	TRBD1	CASLRTGSVDTQYF
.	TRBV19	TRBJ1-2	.	CASTKGLNYGYTF
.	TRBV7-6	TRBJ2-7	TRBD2	CASSLDPSGSYEQYF
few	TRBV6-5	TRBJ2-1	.	CASKRRGNEQFF
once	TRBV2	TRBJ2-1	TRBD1	CASNLGTGGEQFF
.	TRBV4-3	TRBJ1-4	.	CASSQDMASTNEKLFF
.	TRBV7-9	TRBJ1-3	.	CASRGVRSGNTIYF
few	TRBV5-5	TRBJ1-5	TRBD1	CASKPGQGINQPQHF
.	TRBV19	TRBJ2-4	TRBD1	CASSSGTGTDIQYF
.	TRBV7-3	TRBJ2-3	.	CASSSLLRDTQYF
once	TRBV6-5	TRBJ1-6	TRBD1	CASRETGEPLHF
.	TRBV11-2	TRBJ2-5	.	CASSLSVHLQETQYF
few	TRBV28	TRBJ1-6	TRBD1	CASSFRDRLNSPLHF
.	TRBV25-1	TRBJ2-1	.	CASSGPRDIDNEQFF
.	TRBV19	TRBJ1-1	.	CASNLQLGGVSEAFF
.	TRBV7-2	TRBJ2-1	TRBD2	CASSLLAGGYNERFF
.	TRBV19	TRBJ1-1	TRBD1	CASTREATGAGNTEAFF
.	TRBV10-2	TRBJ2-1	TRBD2	CASSEAGGPNNEQFF
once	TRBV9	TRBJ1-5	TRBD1	CASSEGTGSQPQHF
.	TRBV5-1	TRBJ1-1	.	CASSLALSGPEAFF
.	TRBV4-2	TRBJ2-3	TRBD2	CASSPGLAGGPDTQYF
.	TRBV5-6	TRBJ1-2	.	CASSRRGNYGYTF
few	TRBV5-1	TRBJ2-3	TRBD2	CASRSGLAGDLDTQYF
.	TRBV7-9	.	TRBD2	CASSFATSESYEQYF
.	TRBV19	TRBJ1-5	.	CASSHTGQPQHF
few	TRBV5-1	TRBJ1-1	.	CASSSTGTNKGGTEAFF